This T cell receptor beta chain was documented in a study of cytomegalovirus exposure and HLA in healthy donors. Looking at the study overall: In an earlier analysis, 90 million to 130 million unique TCR beta sequences were found from about 190 million T cells. Study findings and constraints: Owing to their indistinguishability, certain V segments, notably TRBV6-2 and TRBV6-3, were excluded.

In the PCR, 60 Vbeta and 13 Jbeta primers were used. Measured with immunoSEQ multiplex PCR; TCRdb has only the in-frame clones, and not every one. The profile shows 98,000 or so clones, roughly 82% of them singletons. This clone was detected once. What it recognizes is unknown. Germline V CDR1 and CDR2: LNHNV, YYDKDF (reference sequence). Trimming shortened V by 6 bases and J by 7 bases, and 21 bases separated the two germline ends. The CDR3 has 16 residues. Sequencing used PBMCs. The sequence came from a human donor in good health. The chain is built from TRBV15 and TRBJ1-4; D might be TRBD1 (5 bases). CDR3 in DNA: TGTGCCACCAGTTCCTCTATCAGGGCCGGGGGTGAAAAACTGTTTTTT. The encoded protein is CATSSSIRAGGEKLFF.